This is a list of T cell receptor beta chains from one sample in a study of cytomegalovirus exposure and HLA in healthy donors. TCRdb's table, derived via immunoSEQ multiplex PCR, lists solely in-frame clones and lacks some. The sample has 220,000 or so clones, almost 80% seen once; the top ten hold around 4%. Sequenced material: PBMCs. The origin of the receptors is a male donor in good health and CMV-seronegative. CDR3s include the opening cysteine and the closing phenylalanine or tryptophan. The D gene is left open where the match is weak. The size of a clone is reported for some rows only, either as once, few or many, or as a class for expanded clones.

TRBJ2-7 | NA | NA | TRBV30 | TGTGCCTGGAGTGTACTAACAGGGACCCTAAGCTCCTACGAGCAGTACTTC | CAWSVLTGTLSSYEQYF
TRBJ2-2 | TRBD1 | NA | TRBV13 | TGTGCCAGCAGCCCTACCGACCAGGGGGCAGGCACCGGGGAGCTGTTTTTT | CASSPTDQGAGTGELFF
TRBJ2-7 | NA | NA | TRBV15 | TGTGCCACCAGCCGCGGAGGGAACTACGAGCAGTACTTC | CATSRGGNYEQYF
TRBJ2-7 | NA | NA | TRBV6-1 | TGTGCCAGCGTGAATTTGGCAGGGGCCTACGAGCAGTACTTC | CASVNLAGAYEQYF
TRBJ2-7 | NA | once | TRBV9 | TGTGCCAGCAGCGTAGGGGGTGGACAGAACTACGAGCAGTACTTC | CASSVGGGQNYEQYF
TRBJ2-5 | NA | NA | TRBV6-5 | TGTGCCAGCAGTTACTCCTACAGACAAGAGACCCAGTACTTC | CASSYSYRQETQYF
TRBJ2-1 | NA | NA | TRBV9 | TGTGCCAGCAGTGAACGATCCTCACGGGGCTCCTACAATGAGCAGTTCTTC | CASSERSSRGSYNEQFF
TRBJ2-7 | NA | NA | TRBV6-6 | TGTGCCAGCAGTCACCTCGGGGGAGGCGACGAGCAGTACTTC | CASSHLGGGDEQYF
TRBJ2-2 | NA | NA | TRBV9 | TGTGCCAGCACCCTCCTCTCGAACACCGGGGAGCTGTTTTTT | CASTLLSNTGELFF
TRBJ1-4 | TRBD1 | NA | TRBV13 | TGTGCCAGCAGCGCCCGGACAGGGTCTAATGAAAAACTGTTTTTT | CASSARTGSNEKLFF
TRBJ1-1 | NA | NA | TRBV6-5 | TGTGCCAGCAGTTACGGACAAAAGATTACTGAAGCTTTCTTT | CASSYGQKITEAFF
TRBJ2-6 | TRBD2 | NA | TRBV18 | TGTGCCAGCTCACAGCGCGGGAGGACGAGCTCTGGGGCCAACGTCCTGACTTTC | CASSQRGRTSSGANVLTF
TRBJ2-1 | TRBD2 | NA | TRBV2 | TGTGCCAGCAGTGAAGCCACTAGCGGGAGGGCCGAGGGCTACAATGAGCAGTTCTTC | CASSEATSGRAEGYNEQFF
TRBJ2-1 | TRBD1 | NA | TRBV27 | TGTGCCAGCAGTTTGGGACAGGGAAGGAATGAGCAGTTCTTC | CASSLGQGRNEQFF
TRBJ2-3 | TRBD1 | NA | TRBV27 | TGTGCCAGCATTCCCGTCCGGGACAGGAGCACAGATACGCAGTATTTT | CASIPVRDRSTDTQYF
TRBJ2-7 | TRBD1 | few | TRBV28 | TGTGCCAGCAGCCGTGACACGGGACAGGGTTCCTACGAGCAGTACTTC | CASSRDTGQGSYEQYF
TRBJ2-2 | TRBD2 | NA | TRBV5-1 | TGCGCCAGCAGTTGGGGACTAGCGGGGAACACCGGGGAGCTGTTTTTT | CASSWGLAGNTGELFF
TRBJ2-3 | TRBD2 | once | TRBV29-1 | TGCAGCGTTGCCTCCTCAGCGGGAGCGGCAGATACGCAGTATTTT | CSVASSAGAADTQYF
TRBJ1-1 | NA | NA | TRBV28 | TGTGCCAGCACCCAGACAGCTCAAACTGAAGCTTTCTTT | CASTQTAQTEAFF
TRBJ2-7 | NA | NA | TRBV6-1 | TGTGCCAGCACCAGAAACTCCTACGAGCAGTACTTC | CASTRNSYEQYF
TRBJ1-4 | TRBD1 | NA | TRBV19 | TGTGCCAGTAGTATAAGGGACAGGGGAATATCAACTAATGAAAAACTGTTTTTT | CASSIRDRGISTNEKLFF
TRBJ1-5 | TRBD1 | NA | TRBV28 | TGTGCCAGCAGGTCCATGACAGGGGGCGCAGGCAATCAGCCCCAGCATTTT | CASRSMTGGAGNQPQHF
TRBJ2-5 | NA | NA | TRBV19 | TGTGCCAGTAGTATCAGTACCTTCCAAGAGACCCAGTACTTC | CASSISTFQETQYF
TRBJ2-2 | NA | NA | TRBV30 | TGTGCCTGGACCCCCCTCCTCGGCACCGGGGAGCTGTTTTTT | CAWTPLLGTGELFF
TRBJ2-7 | TRBD2 | NA | TRBV7-9 | TGTGCCAGCAGCGCCGGGGGAGGGACCCCAAGCGAGCAGTACTTC | CASSAGGGTPSEQYF
TRBJ1-5 | NA | NA | TRBV19 | TGTGCCAGTAGTAGCAGTACCAATCAGCCCCAGCATTTT | CASSSSTNQPQHF
TRBJ1-5 | NA | NA | TRBV7-9 | TGTGCCAGCAGCTTAGGACGGGGGGATCAGCCCCAGCATTTT | CASSLGRGDQPQHF
TRBJ2-3 | NA | once | TRBV5-1 | TGCGCCAGCAGCTTGGGGGGGGTGACAGATACGCAGTATTTT | CASSLGGVTDTQYF
TRBJ2-7 | TRBD2 | NA | TRBV2 | TGTGCCAGCAGGGACAGACTAGCGGGAGGGCCCAAGCAGTACTTC | CASRDRLAGGPKQYF
TRBJ2-1 | TRBD2 | NA | TRBV7-9 | TGTGCCAGCAGCTTACGTCACGGGACTATCCTAAGCTCCTACAATGAGCAGTTCTTC | CASSLRHGTILSSYNEQFF
TRBJ2-7 | TRBD2 | NA | TRBV2 | TGTGCCAGCAGTGGGACAGAAAATACCCGGACTAGCGGGAGGGCTTACGAGCAGTACTTC | CASSGTENTRTSGRAYEQYF
TRBJ2-5 | NA | NA | TRBV5-1 | TGCGCCAGCAGCTTTTTGAGGGGGGAGACCCAGTACTTC | CASSFLRGETQYF
TRBJ2-7 | TRBD2 | NA | TRBV6-5 | TGTGCCAGCAGTTACGGAAGCCTAGCGGGAACCTACGAGCAGTACTTC | CASSYGSLAGTYEQYF
TRBJ2-7 | TRBD1 | NA | TRBV6-4 | TGTGCCAGCAGTAAGGACAGGTCCTACGAGCAGTACTTC | CASSKDRSYEQYF
TRBJ1-5 | NA | NA | TRBV5-4 | TGTGCCAGCAGCTTGGCCAGGGCCAGGGCTATGTCTCAGCCCCAGCATTTT | CASSLARARAMSQPQHF